The clone carrying this T cell receptor beta chain was found a few times. From germline, CDR1 is WSHSY and CDR2 SAAADI. The CDR3 sequence is 15 residues long. V dropped 5 bases and J dropped 4; count of bases not matched to a gene: 8. This entry comes from a study of beta chain features in type 1 diabetes. Every isolated RNA sample was fully reverse transcribed, so sequencing captured expressed TCRB transcripts. Produced via immunoSEQ multiplex PCR; TCRdb's table is partial and in-frame only. This sample has some 250,000 clones; 25% to 30% occur once, and the top ten carry under 4.5%. V gene TRBV10-2 combines with J gene TRBJ2-1; TRBD1 matches 7 bases. This TCR was recovered from a man in his thirties or forties in good health. Sequencing was done on a sample of central memory CD4+ T cells from blood. The chain's CDR3 is CASSRQGGSYNEQFF. The CDR3 bases are TGCGCCAGCAGTAGACAGGGTGGGAGTTACAATGAGCAGTTCTTC.